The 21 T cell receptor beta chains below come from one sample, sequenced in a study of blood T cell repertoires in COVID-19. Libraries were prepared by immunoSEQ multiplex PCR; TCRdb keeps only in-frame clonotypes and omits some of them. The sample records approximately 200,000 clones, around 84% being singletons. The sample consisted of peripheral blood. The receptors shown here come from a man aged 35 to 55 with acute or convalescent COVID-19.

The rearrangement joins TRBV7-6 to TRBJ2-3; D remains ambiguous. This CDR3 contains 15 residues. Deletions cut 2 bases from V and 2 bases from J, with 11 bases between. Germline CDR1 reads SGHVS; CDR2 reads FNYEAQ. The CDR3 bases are TGTGCCAGCAGCTTATCGAGGAAAAACACAGATACGCAGTATTTT. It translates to CASSLSRKNTDTQYF.

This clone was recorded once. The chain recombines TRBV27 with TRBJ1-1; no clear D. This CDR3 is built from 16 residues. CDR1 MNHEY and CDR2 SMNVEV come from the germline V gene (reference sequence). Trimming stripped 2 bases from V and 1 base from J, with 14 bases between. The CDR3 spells CASSLEGGMSNTEAFF. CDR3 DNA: TGTGCCAGCAGTTTAGAGGGCGGGATGTCGAACACTGAAGCTTTCTTT.

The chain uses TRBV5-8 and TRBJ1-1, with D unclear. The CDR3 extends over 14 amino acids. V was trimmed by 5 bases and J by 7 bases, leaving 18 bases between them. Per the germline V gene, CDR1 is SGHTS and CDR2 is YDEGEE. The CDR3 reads CASSTTFPGVEAFF. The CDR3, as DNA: TGTGCCAGCAGTACGACATTTCCCGGTGTTGAAGCTTTCTTT.

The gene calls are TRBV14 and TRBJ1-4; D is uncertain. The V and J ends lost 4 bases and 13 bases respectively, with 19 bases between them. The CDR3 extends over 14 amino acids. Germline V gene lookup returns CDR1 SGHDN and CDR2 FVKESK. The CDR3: CASSPRIGPEGLFF. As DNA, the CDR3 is TGTGCCAGCAGCCCGCGGATTGGGCCCGAGGGACTGTTTTTT. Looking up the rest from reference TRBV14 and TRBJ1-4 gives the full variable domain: EAGVTQFPSHSVIEKGQTVTLRCDPISGHDNLYWYRRVMGKEIKFLLHFVKESKQDESGMPNNRFLAERTGGTYSTLKVQPAELEDSGVYFCASSPRIGPEGLFFGSGTQLSVL.

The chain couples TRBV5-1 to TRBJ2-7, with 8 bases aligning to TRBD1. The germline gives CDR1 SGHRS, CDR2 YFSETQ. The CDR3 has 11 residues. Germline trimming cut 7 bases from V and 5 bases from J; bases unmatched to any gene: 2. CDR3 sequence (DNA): TGCGCCAGCGCGACAGGGGACGAGCAGTACTTC. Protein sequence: CASATGDEQYF.

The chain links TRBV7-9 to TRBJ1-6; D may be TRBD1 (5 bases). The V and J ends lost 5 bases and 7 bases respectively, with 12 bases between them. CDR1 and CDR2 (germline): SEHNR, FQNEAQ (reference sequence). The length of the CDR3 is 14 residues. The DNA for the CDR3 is TGTGCCAGCAGCGCCGGGACTTCCAATTCACCCCTCCACTTT. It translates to CASSAGTSNSPLHF.

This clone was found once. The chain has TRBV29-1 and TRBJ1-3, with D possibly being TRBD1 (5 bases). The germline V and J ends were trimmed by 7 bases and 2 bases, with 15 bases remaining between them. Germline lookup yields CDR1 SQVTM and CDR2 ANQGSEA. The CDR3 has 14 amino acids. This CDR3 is CSEVGGDPGNTIYF. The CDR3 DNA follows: TGCAGCGAGGTCGGGGGGGATCCTGGAAACACCATATATTTT.

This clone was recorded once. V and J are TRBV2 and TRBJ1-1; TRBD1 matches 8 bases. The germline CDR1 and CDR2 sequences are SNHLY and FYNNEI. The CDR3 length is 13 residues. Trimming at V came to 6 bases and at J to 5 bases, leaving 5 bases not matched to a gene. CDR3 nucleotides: TGTGCCAGCAGGCTCACAGGGGGAACTGAAGCTTTCTTT. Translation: CASRLTGGTEAFF.

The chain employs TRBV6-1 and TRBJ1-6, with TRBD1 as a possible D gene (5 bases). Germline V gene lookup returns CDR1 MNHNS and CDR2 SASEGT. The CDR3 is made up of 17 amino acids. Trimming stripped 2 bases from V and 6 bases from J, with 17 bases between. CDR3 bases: TGTGCCAGCAGTGAAAATAGGGGCAGGCAAGTTAATTCACCCCTCCACTTT. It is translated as CASSENRGRQVNSPLHF.

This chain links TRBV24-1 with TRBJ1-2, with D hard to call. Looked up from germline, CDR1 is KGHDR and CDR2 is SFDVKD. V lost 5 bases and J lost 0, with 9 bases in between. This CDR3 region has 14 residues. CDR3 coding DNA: TGTGCCACCAGTGGCGCCGTTACTAACTATGGCTACACCTTC. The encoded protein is CATSGAVTNYGYTF.

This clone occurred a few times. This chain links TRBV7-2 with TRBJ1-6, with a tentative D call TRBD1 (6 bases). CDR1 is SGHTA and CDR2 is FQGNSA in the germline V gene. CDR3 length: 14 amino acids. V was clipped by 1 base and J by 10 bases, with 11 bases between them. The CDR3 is CASSLVGAGSPLHF. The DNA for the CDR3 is TGTGCCAGCAGCTTAGTGGGGGCAGGGTCACCCCTCCACTTT. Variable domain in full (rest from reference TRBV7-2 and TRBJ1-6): GAGVSQSPSNKVTEKGKDVELRCDPISGHTALYWYRQSLGQGLEFLIYFQGNSAPDKSGLPSDRFSAERTGGSVSTLTIQRTQQEDSAVYLCASSLVGAGSPLHFGNGTRLTVT.

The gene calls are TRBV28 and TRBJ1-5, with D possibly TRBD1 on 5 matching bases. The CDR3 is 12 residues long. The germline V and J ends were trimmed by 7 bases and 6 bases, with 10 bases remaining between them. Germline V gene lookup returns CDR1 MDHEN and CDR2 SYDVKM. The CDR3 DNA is TGTGCCAGCACCACAGGCGGTCAGCCCCAGCATTTT. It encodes CASTTGGQPQHF.

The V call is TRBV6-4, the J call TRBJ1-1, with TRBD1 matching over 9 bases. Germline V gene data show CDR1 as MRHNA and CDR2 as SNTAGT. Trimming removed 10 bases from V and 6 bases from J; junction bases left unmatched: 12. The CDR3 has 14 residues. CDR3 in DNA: TGTGCCATCCGAACAGGGGGCCCTTTCCCTGAAGCTTTCTTT. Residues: CAIRTGGPFPEAFF.

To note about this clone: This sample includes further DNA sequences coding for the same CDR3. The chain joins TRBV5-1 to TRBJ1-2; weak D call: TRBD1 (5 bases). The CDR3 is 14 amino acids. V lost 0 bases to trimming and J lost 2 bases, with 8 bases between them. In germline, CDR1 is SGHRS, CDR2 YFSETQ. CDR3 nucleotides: TGCGCCAGCAGCTTGGAGTCAGGGAACTATGGCTACACCTTC. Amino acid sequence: CASSLESGNYGYTF.

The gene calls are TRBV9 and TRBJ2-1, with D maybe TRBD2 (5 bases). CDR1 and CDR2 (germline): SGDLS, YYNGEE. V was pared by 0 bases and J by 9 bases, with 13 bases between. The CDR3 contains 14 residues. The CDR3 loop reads CASSVAGSNTEQFF. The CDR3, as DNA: TGTGCCAGCAGCGTAGCGGGAAGCAATACTGAGCAGTTCTTC. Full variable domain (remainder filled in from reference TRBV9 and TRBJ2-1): DSGVTQTPKHLITATGQRVTLRCSPRSGDLSVYWYQQSLDQGLQFLIQYYNGEERAKGNILERFSAQQFPDLHSELNLSSLELGDSALYFCASSVAGSNTEQFFGPGTRLTVL.

The CDR3 bases are TGTGCCAGCAGTTACAGGGGGAGAAATCAGCCCCAGCATTTT. It codes for CASSYRGRNQPQHF. The rearrangement uses TRBV28 and TRBJ1-5; TRBD1 aligns across 8 bases. The germline V gene encodes CDR1 MDHEN and CDR2 SYDVKM. The CDR3 contains 14 residues. V was clipped by 4 bases and J by 4 bases; unmatched bases: 3.

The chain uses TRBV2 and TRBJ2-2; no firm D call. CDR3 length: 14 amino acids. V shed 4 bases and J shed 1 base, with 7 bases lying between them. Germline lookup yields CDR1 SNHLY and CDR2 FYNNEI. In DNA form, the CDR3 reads TGTGCCAGCAGTGTCAGCGAGAACACCGGGGAGCTGTTTTTT. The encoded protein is CASSVSENTGELFF. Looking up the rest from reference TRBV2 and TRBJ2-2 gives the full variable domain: EPEVTQTPSHQVTQMGQEVILRCVPISNHLYFYWYRQILGQKVEFLVSFYNNEISEKSEIFDDQFSVERPDGSNFTLKIRSTKLEDSAMYFCASSVSENTGELFFGEGSRLTVL.

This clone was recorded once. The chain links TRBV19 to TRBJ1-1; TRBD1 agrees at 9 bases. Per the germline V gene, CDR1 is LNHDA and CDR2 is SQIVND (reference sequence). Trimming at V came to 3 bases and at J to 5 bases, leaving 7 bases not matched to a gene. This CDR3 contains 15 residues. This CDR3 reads CASSILRQGETEAFF. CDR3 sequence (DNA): TGTGCCAGTAGTATTCTCAGACAGGGGGAAACTGAAGCTTTCTTT.

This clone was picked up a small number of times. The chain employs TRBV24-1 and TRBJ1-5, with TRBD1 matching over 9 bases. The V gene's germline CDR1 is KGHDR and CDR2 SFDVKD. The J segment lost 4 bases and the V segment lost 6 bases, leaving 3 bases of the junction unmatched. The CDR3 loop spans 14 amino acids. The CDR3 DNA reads TGTGCCACCAGTTCGGGACAGGGAAATCAGCCCCAGCATTTT. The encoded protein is CATSSGQGNQPQHF.

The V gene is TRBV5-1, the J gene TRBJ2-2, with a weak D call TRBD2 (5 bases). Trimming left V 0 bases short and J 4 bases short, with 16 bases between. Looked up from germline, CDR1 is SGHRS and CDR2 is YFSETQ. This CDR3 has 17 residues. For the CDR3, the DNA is TGCGCCAGCAGCTTGGACCAGGCGACCCGGGGCACCGGGGAGCTGTTTTTT. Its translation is CASSLDQATRGTGELFF.

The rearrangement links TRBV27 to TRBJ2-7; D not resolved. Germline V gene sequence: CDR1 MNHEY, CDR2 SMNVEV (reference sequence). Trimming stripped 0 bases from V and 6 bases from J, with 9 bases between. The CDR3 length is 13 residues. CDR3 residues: CASSLSRSFEQYF. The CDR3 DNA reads TGTGCCAGCAGTTTATCGAGGTCTTTCGAGCAGTACTTC.